This TCR beta chain was retrieved from a study of T cells in Graves' hyperthyroidism and ophthalmopathy. V was shortened by 0 bases and J by 0 bases, with 12 bases between the two germline ends. CDR3 length: 16 amino acids. CDR1 is MNHNS, CDR2 SASEGT, per germline. Over 18 months, lack of ophthalmopathy progression marked Graves' hyperthyroidism as stable. Amplified TCR beta CDR3 regions derived from RNA transcripts. RT-PCR in the first round (using the HTBI primer set) targeted the TCR CDR3. One entry per CDR3 protein, called by TCRdb with MiXCR from the multiplex PCR reads. Of around 700,000 distinct CDR3 sequences listed, over 35% are singletons.

The rearrangement uses TRBV6-1 and TRBJ2-7; no clear D. Sequenced material: blood. This sequence originates from a woman between 35 and 50 years old with Graves' hyperthyroidism. The CDR3 reads CASSEALGSRSYEQYF. The CDR3 DNA is TGTGCCAGCAGTGAAGCGCTTGGTTCGCGCTCCTACGAGCAGTACTTC.